A single sample is the source of the 30 T cell receptor beta chains below, sequenced in a study of T cells in Graves' hyperthyroidism and ophthalmopathy. Template material for amplifying TCR beta CDR3 regions consisted of RNA transcripts. In the first-round RT-PCR of the TCR CDR3, the HTBI primer set was used. TCRdb processed the multiplex PCR reads anew with MiXCR; each CDR3 protein has one entry. The table lists approximately 400,000 distinct CDR3 sequences, roughly an eighth of them singletons. Material: blood. These receptor sequences come from a man aged 45-65 years with Graves' ophthalmopathy.

This clonotype appeared many times. The chain is built from TRBV6-1 and TRBJ2-1; TRBD2 matches at 11 bases. Trimming cost V 6 bases and J 0 bases; bases outside gene matches: 4. Germline V CDR1 and CDR2: MNHNS, SASEGT. The CDR3 extends over 16 amino acids. The CDR3: CASREGLAVSYNEQFF. The CDR3 region has the DNA TGTGCCAGCAGGGAGGGACTAGCGGTCTCCTACAATGAGCAGTTCTTC.

The sample holds a few counts of this clonotype. The chain couples TRBV12-3 or TRBV12-4 to TRBJ1-2; D may be TRBD1 (5 bases). Trimming left V 5 bases short and J 5 bases short, with 12 bases between. The CDR3 covers 13 residues. CDR3 residues: CASSRDLGYGYTF. The CDR3 DNA reads as TGTGCCAGCAGTCGGGACCTGGGTTATGGCTACACCTTC.

This clonotype has ten or more counts. This chain joins TRBV7-3 and TRBJ2-1; 9 bases are shared with TRBD2. The CDR3 runs to 14 residues. Germline V gene data show CDR1 as SGHTA and CDR2 as FQGTGA. After removal of 5 bases from V and 8 bases from J, the junction contained 7 bases not matched to a gene. The CDR3 region is CASSRGLAGDEQFF. In DNA, the CDR3 is TGTGCCAGCAGCCGGGGACTAGCAGGCGATGAGCAGTTCTTC.

The chain joins TRBV15 to TRBJ2-1; perhaps TRBD1 as D (6 bases). This CDR3 region has 14 residues. Germline loops: CDR1 LNHNV, CDR2 YYDKDF (reference sequence). Between the trimmed V and J ends, which lost 1 base and 5 bases, there was a span of 9 bases. The CDR3 DNA is TGTGCCACCAGCAGAGCGGCAGGGGACAATGAGCAGTTCTTC. It is translated as CATSRAAGDNEQFF.

This clonotype was recorded many times. This sequence joins TRBV20-1 and TRBJ1-1; D uncertain. CDR1 and CDR2 (germline): DFQATT, SNEGSKA (reference sequence). The V gene lost 3 bases and the J gene lost 3 bases, with 14 bases spanning the gap. This CDR3 contains 14 residues. CDR3 region: CSASPSLGDTEAFF. CDR3 sequence (DNA): TGCAGTGCTAGCCCAAGTCTCGGGGACACTGAAGCTTTCTTT.

In its sample, this clonotype was seen a few times. This chain connects TRBV7-9 to TRBJ2-4; either TRBD1 or TRBD2 may fit D (5 bases each). Germline V gives CDR1 SEHNR, CDR2 FQNEAQ (reference sequence). The V and J ends lost 1 base and 15 bases respectively, with 16 bases between them. CDR3 length equals 13 residues. This CDR3 is CASSLDRWGSRYF. The CDR3 DNA is TGTGCCAGCAGCTTAGATCGGTGGGGGAGTAGGTACTTC.

This clonotype was seen many times. The rearrangement links TRBV3-1 to TRBJ1-3; D ambiguous. The CDR3 is 14 residues long. V lost 6 bases and J 3 bases, leaving 12 bases between the germline ends. Germline CDR1 reads LGHDT; CDR2 reads YNNKEL (reference sequence). The CDR3 sequence: CASRSGSYGNTIYF. The CDR3 bases are TGTGCCAGCAGGTCAGGCAGCTATGGAAACACCATATATTTT.

This clonotype was recorded a few times. The chain carries TRBV5-5 and TRBJ1-2; D unresolved. The V and J ends lost 0 bases and 6 bases respectively, with 9 bases between them. Germline CDR1 is SGHKS and CDR2 is YYEKEE (reference sequence). The CDR3 consists of 13 residues. This CDR3 reads CASSLDSLHGYTF. Written as DNA, the CDR3 is TGTGCCAGCAGCTTGGACAGCCTCCATGGCTACACCTTC.

This sequence joins TRBV6-2 or TRBV6-3 and TRBJ2-5; 7 positions match TRBD2. The CDR3 contains 13 residues. Unmatched junction bases numbered 4, after V lost 7 bases and J lost 2 bases. Germline lookup yields CDR1 MNHEY and CDR2 SVGEGT. The CDR3 sequence: CASKASGQETQYF. The CDR3 nucleotides read TGTGCCAGCAAAGCTAGCGGACAAGAGACCCAGTACTTC.

The chain links TRBV9 to TRBJ1-6; D might be TRBD1 (5 bases). The CDR3 length is 14 residues. V lost 3 bases, J lost 7 bases, and 11 bases lay in between. Looked up from germline, CDR1 is SGDLS and CDR2 is YYNGEE. The CDR3 coding sequence is TGTGCCAGCAGCGCCGGGACGGGAAATTCACCCCTCCACTTT. As protein: CASSAGTGNSPLHF.

Concerning this clonotype: At one of its ends the junction is not consistent with the germline gene, which may arise from a read error. The gene calls are TRBV7-3 and TRBJ2-1; D is unresolved. The CDR3 covers 13 residues. Per the germline V gene, CDR1 is SGHTA and CDR2 is FQGTGA. The CDR3 spells CASTLGGYNEQFF. The CDR3 nucleotides read TGTGCCAGCACCTTAGGTGGCTACAATGAGCAGTTCTTC.

This clonotype was seen at least ten times. This rearrangement joins TRBV11-1 to TRBJ2-1; D not certain. Trimming pared 5 bases from V and 3 bases from J, leaving 8 bases between. The CDR3 totals 13 residues. CDR1 is SGHAT, CDR2 FQDESV, per germline (reference sequence). The CDR3 loop is CASSGQLYNEQFF. The CDR3 DNA reads TGTGCCAGCAGCGGCCAACTCTACAATGAGCAGTTCTTC. Filled out from reference TRBV11-1 and TRBJ2-1, the complete variable domain reads EAEVAQSPRYKITEKSQAVAFWCDPISGHATLYWYRQILGQGPELLVQFQDESVVDDSQLPKDRFSAERLKGVDSTLKIQPAELGDSAMYLCASSGQLYNEQFFGPGTRLTVL.

A few counts support this clonotype. This chain joins TRBV29-1 and TRBJ2-5, with D unclear. This CDR3 region has 14 residues. V lost 6 bases to trimming and J lost 4 bases, with 18 bases between them. Germline V CDR1 and CDR2: SQVTM, ANQGSEA. Written as DNA, the CDR3 is TGCAGCGTCATCCACACCGTAGGTGGAGAGACCCAGTACTTC. This sequence encodes CSVIHTVGGETQYF.

The chain links TRBV9 to TRBJ2-2, with D unresolved. The germline V gene has CDR1 SGDLS and CDR2 YYNGEE. The V and J ends lost 3 bases and 7 bases respectively, with 10 bases between them. The CDR3 is 13 amino acids. CDR3 region: CASSAMEDGELFF. The CDR3 coding sequence is TGTGCCAGCAGCGCCATGGAAGACGGGGAGCTGTTTTTT. The complete variable domain, with remaining parts taken from reference TRBV9 and TRBJ2-2, reads DSGVTQTPKHLITATGQRVTLRCSPRSGDLSVYWYQQSLDQGLQFLIQYYNGEERAKGNILERFSAQQFPDLHSELNLSSLELGDSALYFCASSAMEDGELFFGEGSRLTVL.

This clonotype was observed at least ten times. The gene calls are TRBV30 and TRBJ2-1; D tentatively fits TRBD1 or TRBD2 (6 bases each). V dropped 0 bases and J dropped 10 bases, with 16 bases sitting between them. The germline V gene encodes CDR1 GTSNPN and CDR2 SVGIG (reference sequence). The CDR3 has 14 residues. CDR3 in amino acids: CAWSVRREGTEQFF. The CDR3 DNA is TGTGCCTGGAGTGTACGGAGGGAAGGGACAGAGCAGTTCTTC.

This clonotype was counted at least ten times. This chain joins TRBV5-5 and TRBJ1-5; 8 bases align to TRBD1. After removal of 4 bases from V and 4 bases from J, the junction contained 7 bases not matched to a gene. The CDR3 contains 15 residues. Germline V gene data show CDR1 as SGHKS and CDR2 as YYEKEE (reference sequence). CDR3 amino acids: CASSLTGAGNQPQHF. In DNA, the CDR3 is TGTGCCAGCAGCCTGACAGGGGCAGGAAATCAGCCCCAGCATTTT.

Details on this clonotype: Being one base from a much bigger clone, this may be a read error. The rearrangement links TRBV6-5 to TRBJ1-1; D ambiguous. The V and J ends lost 6 bases and 4 bases respectively, with 15 bases between them. The CDR3 contains 14 residues. CDR1 is MNHEY, CDR2 SVGAGI, per germline. CDR3 sequence reads: CASRYPTRGTEAFF. The DNA of the CDR3 is TGTGCCAGCAGATACCCCACCCGAGGCACTGAAGCTTTCTTT.

The chain carries TRBV5-1 and TRBJ2-5, with 9 positions matching TRBD1. V was clipped by 4 bases and J by 5 bases; unmatched bases: 9. This CDR3 spans 15 amino acids. Per germline, CDR1 SGHRS and CDR2 YFSETQ. This CDR3 reads CASSQSTGTGETQYF. CDR3 DNA: TGCGCCAGCAGCCAAAGCACCGGGACAGGGGAGACCCAGTACTTC.

This clonotype was observed many times. The chain uses TRBV12-3 or TRBV12-4 and TRBJ2-3; 8 bases agree with TRBD1. The ends lost 6 bases at V and 4 bases at J; junction bases unmatched: 3. This CDR3 is 13 amino acids long. In nucleotides, the CDR3 is TGTGCCAGCAGACAGGACAGGGCAGATACGCAGTATTTT. It encodes CASRQDRADTQYF.

This clonotype was recorded at least ten times. CDR3: CASNSGTSWVNEQFF. The CDR3 coding sequence is TGTGCCAGCAACTCCGGGACTAGCTGGGTCAATGAGCAGTTCTTC. J is TRBJ2-1 and V is TRBV28; 9 positions agree with TRBD2. The trim removed 7 bases at V and 6 bases at J, leaving 10 bases unmatched. Germline-derived CDR1 and CDR2 are MDHEN and SYDVKM. The CDR3 is 15 residues long.

There are a few counts of this clonotype. CDR3 coding DNA: TGTGCCACCAGCAGAGGCTTGGGGATCCAAGAGACCCAGTACTTC. This gives the protein CATSRGLGIQETQYF. The chain joins TRBV15 to TRBJ2-5, with D unclear. V lost 1 base and J 1 base, leaving 10 bases between the germline ends. The CDR3 covers 15 residues. In germline, CDR1 is LNHNV, CDR2 YYDKDF (reference sequence).

This clonotype was seen more than once but under ten times. The CDR3 here is CSVFYGGGPHNEQFF. As DNA, the CDR3 is TGCAGCGTTTTTTATGGGGGAGGGCCCCACAATGAGCAGTTCTTC. The chain links TRBV29-1 to TRBJ2-1; the match to TRBD2 covers 7 bases. This CDR3 region has 15 residues. The junction had 12 bases not matched to a gene; V was cut back by 5 bases and J by 5 bases. Germline V gene data show CDR1 as SQVTM and CDR2 as ANQGSEA.

There are many counts of this clonotype. The V gene is TRBV24-1, the J gene TRBJ2-3; no reliable D call. Germline CDR1 KGHDR, CDR2 SFDVKD. Between the trimmed V and J ends, which lost 5 bases and 2 bases, there was a span of 16 bases. The CDR3 has 16 amino acids. DNA for the CDR3: TGTGCCACCAGTGGAGCTGGGCAGGCCATCACAGATACGCAGTATTTT. Its translation is CATSGAGQAITDTQYF.

This clonotype was observed many times. The chain uses TRBV30 and TRBJ1-2; 7 bases agree with TRBD1. The CDR3 runs 16 residues. Germline CDR1 is GTSNPN and CDR2 is SVGIG (reference sequence). V lost 0 bases and J lost 6; bases outside the gene matches: 13. The CDR3 loop reads CAWSVRVGGGIHGYTF. DNA of the CDR3: TGTGCCTGGAGTGTACGGGTAGGGGGCGGAATTCATGGCTACACCTTC.

This clonotype was picked up a small number of times. The chain joins TRBV19 to TRBJ2-2, with 9 bases identical to TRBD1. CDR1 and CDR2 from the germline V gene are LNHDA and SQIVND (reference sequence). CDR3 length: 15 amino acids. J was trimmed by 1 base and V by 6 bases; bases with no gene match: 3. The CDR3 is CASRTTGGNTGELFF. The CDR3 region has the DNA TGTGCCAGTAGGACGACAGGGGGGAACACCGGGGAGCTGTTTTTT.

The table lists this clonotype with many counts. This rearrangement joins TRBV28 to TRBJ2-2; no firm D call. The CDR3 length is 13 residues. V lost 8 bases and J lost 5, with 12 bases in between. Germline V gene sequence: CDR1 MDHEN, CDR2 SYDVKM. The CDR3 region is CASGHRRTGELFF. The CDR3 coding sequence is TGTGCCAGCGGCCACCGGCGAACCGGGGAGCTGTTTTTT.

V usage is TRBV5-1 and J usage is TRBJ1-3, with D perhaps matching TRBD1 (5 bases). This CDR3 has 15 amino acids. Per the germline V gene, CDR1 is SGHRS and CDR2 is YFSETQ. The V and J ends lost 4 bases and 0 bases respectively, with 11 bases between them. The DNA of the CDR3 is TGCGCCAGCAGCACGGGACGGAACTCTGGAAACACCATATATTTT. Protein: CASSTGRNSGNTIYF.

This clonotype has a count of ten or more. V gene TRBV5-1 combines with J gene TRBJ1-1; D remains unclear. This CDR3 region has 13 residues. Germline assignment: CDR1 SGHRS and CDR2 YFSETQ. V gave up 3 bases and J gave up 1 base, with 7 bases separating them. The DNA of the CDR3 is TGCGCCAGCAGCTCCGGGTGGAACACTGAAGCTTTCTTT. Its protein product is CASSSGWNTEAFF. Looking up the rest from reference TRBV5-1 and TRBJ1-1 gives the full variable domain: KAGVTQTPRYLIKTRGQQVTLSCSPISGHRSVSWYQQTPGQGLQFLFEYFSETQRNKGNFPGRFSGRQFSNSRSEMNVSTLELGDSALYLCASSSGWNTEAFFGQGTRLTVV.

This clonotype has just one count. The gene calls are TRBV6-5 and TRBJ1-5; TRBD1 matches 7 bases. Germline V CDR1 and CDR2: MNHEY, SVGAGI. The CDR3 is made up of 16 amino acids. Germline trimming cut 0 bases from V and 4 bases from J; bases unmatched to any gene: 6. CDR3 sequence: CASSYSSRGNNQPQHF. In DNA, the CDR3 is TGTGCCAGCAGTTACTCGTCCAGGGGGAATAATCAGCCCCAGCATTTT.

This clonotype was picked up a small number of times. The rearrangement joins TRBV29-1 to TRBJ2-2; no firm D call. The V gene's germline CDR1 is SQVTM and CDR2 ANQGSEA. This CDR3 spans 14 amino acids. V lost 3 bases and J lost 7, with 15 bases in between. The CDR3 coding sequence is TGCAGCGTTGACGGTCTGTGGTCGAACGGGGAGCTGTTTTTT. Protein sequence: CSVDGLWSNGELFF.